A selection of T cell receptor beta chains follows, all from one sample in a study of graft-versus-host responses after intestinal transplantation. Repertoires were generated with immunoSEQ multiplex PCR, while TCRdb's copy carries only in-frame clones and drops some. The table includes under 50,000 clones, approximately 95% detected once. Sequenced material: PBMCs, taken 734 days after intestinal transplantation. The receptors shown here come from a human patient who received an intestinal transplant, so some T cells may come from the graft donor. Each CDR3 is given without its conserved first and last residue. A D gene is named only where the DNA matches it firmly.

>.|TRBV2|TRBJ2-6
ASSVEGWSVPSGANVLT
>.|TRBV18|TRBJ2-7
ASSPVRGSSSYEQY
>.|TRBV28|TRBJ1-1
ASSSRGPNTEAF
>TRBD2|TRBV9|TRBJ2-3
ASSVSSGIGADTQY
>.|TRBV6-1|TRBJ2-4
ASSEHEGGGKNIQY
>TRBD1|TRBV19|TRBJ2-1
ASTPRQGSYNEQF
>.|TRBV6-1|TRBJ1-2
ASSEPSRQGGYT
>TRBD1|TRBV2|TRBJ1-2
ASTEGRGNYGYT
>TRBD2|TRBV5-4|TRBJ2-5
ASSGTRGRGDQETQY
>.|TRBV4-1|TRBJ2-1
ASSQRAPGSYNEQF
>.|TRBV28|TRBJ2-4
ASSPPSLLVTKNIQY
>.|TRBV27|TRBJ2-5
ARGRGSCRLTQY
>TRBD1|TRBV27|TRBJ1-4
ASSHPGQGGPTNEKLF
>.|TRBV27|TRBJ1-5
ASSLWPGNQPQH
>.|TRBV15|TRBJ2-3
ATRPFGSTDTQY
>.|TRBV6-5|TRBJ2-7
ASSSDRTPSYEQY
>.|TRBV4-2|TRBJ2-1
ASSQVGTQLYNEQF
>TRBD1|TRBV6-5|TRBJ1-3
ASSYDRGLRNTIY
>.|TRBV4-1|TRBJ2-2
ASSQVIVSPELF
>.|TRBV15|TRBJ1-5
ATSRGGGSVRT
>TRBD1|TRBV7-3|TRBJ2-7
ASGLGQGIYEQY
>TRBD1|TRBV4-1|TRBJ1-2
ASSRLAIPGQGGYGYT
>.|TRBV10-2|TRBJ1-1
ASNPLAIRNTEAF
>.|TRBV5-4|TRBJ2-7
ASSLALTSEQY
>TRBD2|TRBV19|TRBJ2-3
ASSIRDTSGTDTQY